The clone carrying this T cell receptor (beta chain) was counted ten times or more. Its cognate antigen is unknown. Investigators reverse transcribed all isolated RNA, so they sequenced expressed TCRB transcripts. Sequencing used immunoSEQ multiplex PCR; TCRdb keeps in-frame clones, though not all of them. The sample has 150,000 to 200,000 clones; approximately 8.7% are singletons. The germline gives CDR1 LNHDA, CDR2 SQIVND (reference sequence). Between the trimmed V and J ends, which lost 6 bases and 4 bases, there was a span of 9 bases. The CDR3 runs 12 residues. The data were taken from a study of beta chain features in type 1 diabetes. Overall study context: Sorted cells from all samples, numbering about 100,000,000, were examined.

General study findings and limits: The study found moderately but significantly shorter TCRB CDR3s in all four CD4+ subsets of Type 1 diabetes patients. VDJ junctions from patients with type 1 diabetes contained fewer insertions and more deletions.

Sequenced material: central memory CD4+ T cells from blood. The V and J genes are TRBV19 and TRBJ1-2; possibly TRBD1 for D (5 bases). The sequence was collected from a woman younger than 45 with type 1 diabetes. The CDR3 is CASRSDTYGYTF. The DNA for the CDR3 is TGTGCCAGTAGATCGGACACCTATGGCTACACCTTC. The full variable domain, rest sourced from reference TRBV19 and TRBJ1-2, is DGGITQSPKYLFRKEGQNVTLSCEQNLNHDAMYWYRQDPGQGLRLIYYSQIVNDFQKGDIAEGYSVSREKKESFPLTVTSAQKNPTAFYLCASRSDTYGYTFGSGTRLTVV.